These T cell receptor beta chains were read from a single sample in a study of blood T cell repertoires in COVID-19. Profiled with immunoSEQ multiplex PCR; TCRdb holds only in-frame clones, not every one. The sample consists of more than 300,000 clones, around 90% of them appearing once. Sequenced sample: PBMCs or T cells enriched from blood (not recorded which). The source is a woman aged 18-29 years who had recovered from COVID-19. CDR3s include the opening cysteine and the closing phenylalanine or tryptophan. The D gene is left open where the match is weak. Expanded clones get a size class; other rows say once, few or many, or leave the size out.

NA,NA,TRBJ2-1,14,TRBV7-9,CASSLALLSYEQFF,TGTGCCAGCAGCTTAGCCCTACTGTCTTATGAGCAGTTCTTC
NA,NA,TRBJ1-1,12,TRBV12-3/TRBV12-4,CASLGDHTEAFF,TGTGCCAGTCTCGGGGATCACACTGAAGCTTTCTTT
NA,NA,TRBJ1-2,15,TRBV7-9,CASSLAGASNYGYTF,TGTGCCAGCAGCTTAGCAGGGGCCTCTAACTATGGCTACACCTTC
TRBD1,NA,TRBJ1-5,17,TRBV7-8,CASSSGTGSISNQPQHF,TGTGCCAGCAGCTCGGGGACAGGCTCAATTAGCAATCAGCCCCAGCATTTT
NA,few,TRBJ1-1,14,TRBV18,CASSPTILNTEAFF,TGTGCCAGCTCACCCACTATCCTAAACACTGAAGCTTTCTTT
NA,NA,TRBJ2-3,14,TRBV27,CASSSWDSTDTQYF,TGTGCCAGCAGTTCCTGGGACTCCACAGATACGCAGTATTTT
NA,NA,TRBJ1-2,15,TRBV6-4,CASSDSYRAMHGYTF,TGTGCCAGCAGTGACTCTTACAGGGCAATGCATGGCTACACCTTC
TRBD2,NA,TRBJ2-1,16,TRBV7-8,CASSPPGLAGYNEQFF,TGTGCCAGCAGCCCTCCGGGACTAGCGGGCTACAATGAGCAGTTCTTC
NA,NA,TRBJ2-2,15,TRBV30,CAWKGPGEHTGELFF,TGTGCCTGGAAGGGCCCGGGGGAACACACCGGGGAGCTGTTTTTT
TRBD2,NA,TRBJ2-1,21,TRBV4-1,CASSQSGSGLAGAVSYNEQFF,TGCGCCAGCAGCCAATCAGGATCGGGACTAGCGGGGGCCGTCTCCTACAATGAGCAGTTCTTC
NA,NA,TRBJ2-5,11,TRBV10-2,CASSDPEAQYF,TGCGCCAGCAGTGATCCCGAGGCCCAGTACTTC
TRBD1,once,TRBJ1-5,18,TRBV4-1,CASSQDLRDRAGNQPQHF,TGCGCCAGCAGCCAAGACCTCCGGGACAGGGCGGGCAATCAGCCCCAGCATTTT
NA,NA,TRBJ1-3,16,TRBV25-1,CASSFCRGGALNTIYF,TGTGCCAGCAGTTTCTGCAGAGGTGGGGCGCTGAACACCATATATTTT
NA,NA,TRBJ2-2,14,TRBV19,CASSRREIIGELFF,TGTGCCAGTAGTAGACGGGAGATTATCGGGGAGCTGTTTTTT
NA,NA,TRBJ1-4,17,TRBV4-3,CASSRQVPGAPNEKLFF,TGCGCCAGCAGCCGTCAGGTCCCAGGGGCGCCTAATGAAAAACTGTTTTTT
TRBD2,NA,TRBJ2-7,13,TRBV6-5,CASRGTSGFEQYF,TGTGCCAGCAGAGGGACTAGCGGGTTCGAGCAGTACTTC
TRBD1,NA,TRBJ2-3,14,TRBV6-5,CASLHTGETDTQYF,TGTGCCAGCCTACACACAGGGGAGACAGATACGCAGTATTTT
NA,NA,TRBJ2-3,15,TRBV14,CASSQQGHGTDTQYF,TGTGCCAGCAGTCAACAGGGCCACGGCACAGATACGCAGTATTTT
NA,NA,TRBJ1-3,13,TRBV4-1,CASSQLTGNTIYF,TGCGCCAGCAGCCAACTTACTGGAAACACCATATATTTT
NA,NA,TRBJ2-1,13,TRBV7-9,CASSFGQPNEQFF,TGTGCCAGCAGCTTCGGACAGCCGAATGAGCAGTTCTTC
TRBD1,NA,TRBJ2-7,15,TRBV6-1,CASSEGPGGFYEQYF,TGTGCCAGCAGTGAGGGGCCAGGGGGTTTCTACGAGCAGTACTTC
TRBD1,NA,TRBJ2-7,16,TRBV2,CASRAAPWDSNYEQYF,TGTGCCAGCAGAGCAGCCCCCTGGGACAGCAACTACGAGCAGTACTTC
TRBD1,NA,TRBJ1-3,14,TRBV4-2,CASSQVGQGHTIYF,TGTGCCAGCAGCCAAGTAGGACAGGGCCACACCATATATTTT
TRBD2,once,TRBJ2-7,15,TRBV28,CASRPGGPSSYEQYF,TGTGCCAGCAGACCGGGGGGGCCGAGCTCCTACGAGCAGTACTTC
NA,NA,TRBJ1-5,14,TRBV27,CASSPQGRNQPQHF,TGTGCCAGCAGTCCACAGGGCCGCAATCAGCCCCAGCATTTT
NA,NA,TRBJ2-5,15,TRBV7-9,CASSLGVDRKETQYF,TGTGCCAGCAGCTTAGGGGTGGACAGAAAAGAGACCCAGTACTTC
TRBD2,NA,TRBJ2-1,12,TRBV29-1,CGSSGALNEQFF,TGCGGCTCTAGCGGGGCCCTCAATGAGCAGTTCTTC
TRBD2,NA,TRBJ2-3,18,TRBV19,CASSKRILGSGGTDTQYF,TGTGCCAGTAGCAAACGAATACTAGGTAGCGGGGGGACAGATACGCAGTATTTT
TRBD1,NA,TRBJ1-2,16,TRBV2,CASSLKQGVADYGYTF,TGTGCCAGCAGTCTTAAGCAGGGGGTTGCGGACTATGGCTACACCTTC
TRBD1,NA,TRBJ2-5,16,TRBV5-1,CASSRGQGLSGETQYF,TGCGCCAGCAGCCGAGGACAGGGTCTATCCGGAGAGACCCAGTACTTC
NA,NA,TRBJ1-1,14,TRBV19,CASSDTGLNTEAFF,TGTGCCAGTAGTGATACAGGATTGAACACTGAAGCTTTCTTT
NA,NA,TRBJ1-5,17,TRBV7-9,CASRAGWREDINQPQHF,TGTGCCAGCAGGGCCGGATGGAGGGAGGATATCAATCAGCCCCAGCATTTT
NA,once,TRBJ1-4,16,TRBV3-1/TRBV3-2,CASSQARHATNEKLFF,TGTGCCAGCAGCCAAGCGCGACACGCAACTAATGAAAAACTGTTTTTT
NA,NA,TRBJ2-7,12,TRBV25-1,CASSPQGWEQYF,TGTGCCAGCAGTCCACAGGGTTGGGAGCAGTACTTC
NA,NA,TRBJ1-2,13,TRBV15,CATSRHSGEGYTF,TGTGCCACCAGCAGACACTCGGGGGAAGGCTACACCTTC